The next 16 T cell receptor beta chains were all read from a single sample in a study of cytomegalovirus exposure and HLA in healthy donors. The primer mix had 60 Vbeta and 13 Jbeta primers. Here immunoSEQ multiplex PCR was the method, and the copy in TCRdb shows in-frame clones only, minus some. The data contain some 130,000 clones, more than 70% of them singletons. Sequencing was carried out using PBMCs. The receptors stem from a young man in good health and CMV-seronegative.

This sequence joins TRBV14 and TRBJ2-7, with TRBD2 identical over 7 bases. This CDR3 region has 16 residues. The J segment lost 0 bases and the V segment lost 0 bases, leaving 5 bases of the junction unmatched. The germline V gene encodes CDR1 SGHDN and CDR2 FVKESK. CDR3 DNA: TGTGCCAGCAGCCAAGATGGGCTAGCGGACTCCTACGAGCAGTACTTC. Translating gives CASSQDGLADSYEQYF.

The chain recombines TRBV11-2 with TRBJ1-2; 8 positions agree with TRBD1. The germline gives CDR1 SGHAT, CDR2 FQNNGV. CDR3 size: 17 residues. The J segment lost 4 bases and the V segment lost 4 bases, leaving 14 bases of the junction unmatched. Written as DNA, the CDR3 is TGTGCCAGCAGCTATTCAGGGGGCGTAAATATAGGCTATGGCTACACCTTC. Protein sequence: CASSYSGGVNIGYGYTF.

The V gene is TRBV19, the J gene TRBJ1-1; D ambiguous. Trimming cost V 3 bases and J 1 base, with 3 bases left between them. Germline CDR1 is LNHDA and CDR2 is SQIVND (reference sequence). The CDR3 consists of 12 residues. The CDR3 is CASSIWNTEAFF. The CDR3 DNA follows: TGTGCCAGTAGTATCTGGAACACTGAAGCTTTCTTT.

The J gene is TRBJ2-7, the V gene TRBV5-1; 12 bases agree with TRBD2. With 4 bases clipped from V and 2 bases from J, the junction kept 4 bases outside the gene matches. Germline V gene lookup returns CDR1 SGHRS and CDR2 YFSETQ. This CDR3 contains 15 residues. CDR3: CASSPLAGGPYEQYF. Here the CDR3 DNA reads TGCGCCAGCAGCCCTCTAGCGGGAGGGCCCTACGAGCAGTACTTC.

This sequence joins TRBV25-1 and TRBJ1-2, with TRBD1 matching 11 bases. The germline V gene has CDR1 MGHDK and CDR2 SYGVNS. Trimming at V came to 6 bases and at J to 7 bases, leaving 13 bases not matched to a gene. CDR3 size: 16 residues. Here the CDR3 DNA reads TGTGCCAGCAGAAGTATCTATGGACAGGGGGCGATTGGCTACACCTTC. It encodes CASRSIYGQGAIGYTF.

The genes are TRBV5-1 and TRBJ2-2; D is unresolved. This CDR3 has 14 amino acids. The V gene's germline CDR1 is SGHRS and CDR2 YFSETQ. Trimming shortened V by 0 bases and J by 5 bases, and 8 bases separated the two germline ends. CDR3 loop: CASSLDSTTGELFF. The CDR3 DNA follows: TGCGCCAGCAGCTTGGACAGCACGACCGGGGAGCTGTTTTTT.

The rearrangement links TRBV9 to TRBJ1-2, with 7 bases fitting TRBD1. Per the germline V gene, CDR1 is SGDLS and CDR2 is YYNGEE. The CDR3 covers 22 residues. V shed 0 bases and J 5 bases; nucleotides not matched to a gene: 28. CDR3 sequence (DNA): TGTGCCAGCAGCGTAGGCGGGGGGGCCAAGGGGGCGGAAGCAATTCGCAATTATGGCTACACCTTC. Its translation is CASSVGGGAKGAEAIRNYGYTF.

The chain couples TRBV5-4 to TRBJ2-2; D perhaps matches TRBD2 (5 bases). V was trimmed by 5 bases and J by 4 bases, leaving 12 bases between them. This CDR3 is 14 amino acids long. CDR1 and CDR2 (germline): SGHNT, YYREEE (reference sequence). The DNA for the CDR3 is TGTGCCAGCAGTTCCCGGGGATCCACCGGGGAGCTGTTTTTT. This encodes CASSSRGSTGELFF.

This clone was seen more than once but under ten times. The chain links TRBV20-1 to TRBJ2-1; a possible D gene is TRBD2 (5 bases). CDR1 DFQATT and CDR2 SNEGSKA come from the germline V gene (reference sequence). CDR3 length: 11 amino acids. Trimming pared 3 bases from V and 10 bases from J, leaving 10 bases between. CDR3 amino acids: CSASEGWEQFF. Here the CDR3 DNA reads TGCAGTGCTAGCGAGGGATGGGAGCAGTTCTTC.

The DNA of the CDR3 is TGTGCCAGCAGCCGGCTGGCGGTCTCTGGAAACACCATATATTTT. Residues: CASSRLAVSGNTIYF. The gene calls are TRBV6-5 and TRBJ1-3; no definite D call. Trimming removed 6 bases at V and 0 bases at J, with 12 bases between. The CDR3 spans 15 residues. Germline assignment: CDR1 MNHEY and CDR2 SVGAGI.

The rearrangement links TRBV7-6 to TRBJ1-1, with TRBD1 matching over 10 bases. Germline V lookup: CDR1 SGHVS, CDR2 FNYEAQ. The CDR3 is 15 residues long. The V gene end was trimmed by 5 bases and the J gene end by 3 bases; junction bases not matched to a gene: 6. CDR3 residues: CASSVGTGAYTEAFF. CDR3 nucleotide sequence: TGTGCCAGCAGCGTAGGGACAGGGGCTTACACTGAAGCTTTCTTT. The full variable domain, rest sourced from reference TRBV7-6 and TRBJ1-1, is GAGVSQSPRYKVTKRGQDVALRCDPISGHVSLYWYRQALGQGPEFLTYFNYEAQQDKSGLPNDRFSAERPEGSISTLTIQRTEQRDSAMYRCASSVGTGAYTEAFFGQGTRLTVV.

The chain couples TRBV5-1 to TRBJ1-1; D might be TRBD1 (5 bases). V shed 0 bases and J shed 4 bases, with 10 bases lying between them. Germline V gene data show CDR1 as SGHRS and CDR2 as YFSETQ. CDR3 size: 14 residues. CDR3 loop: CASSLGQQVTEAFF. In DNA form, the CDR3 reads TGCGCCAGCAGCTTGGGACAGCAAGTCACTGAAGCTTTCTTT.

This clone was picked up a small number of times. The chain has TRBV9 and TRBJ2-7; 9 bases agree with TRBD1. The junction had 7 bases not matched to a gene; V was cut back by 3 bases and J by 6 bases. This CDR3 spans 14 amino acids. Germline CDR1 and CDR2: SGDLS and YYNGEE. DNA of the CDR3: TGTGCCAGCAGCGATGGACAGGGGCTTGCCGAGCAGTACTTC. The encoded protein is CASSDGQGLAEQYF.

The gene calls are TRBV9 and TRBJ2-3; 10 nucleotides align to TRBD2. With V trimmed by 3 bases and J by 4 bases, 8 bases remained unmatched. Germline assignment: CDR1 SGDLS and CDR2 YYNGEE. CDR3 length equals 16 residues. CDR3 in DNA: TGTGCCAGCAGCGGAAGCGGGAGGGCCTCGGCAGATACGCAGTATTTT. Protein: CASSGSGRASADTQYF. The variable domain in full, with the rest retrieved from reference TRBV9 and TRBJ2-3, is DSGVTQTPKHLITATGQRVTLRCSPRSGDLSVYWYQQSLDQGLQFLIQYYNGEERAKGNILERFSAQQFPDLHSELNLSSLELGDSALYFCASSGSGRASADTQYFGPGTRLTVL.

In this sample, this clone turned up once. At one boundary the junction diverges from the germline segment, which might be a read error. This sequence joins TRBV20-1 and TRBJ2-1; D not certain. Germline V CDR1 and CDR2: DFQATT, SNEGSKA (reference sequence). The CDR3 spans 11 residues. The chain's CDR3 is CSARVVNERFF. The DNA for the CDR3 is TGCAGTGCTAGAGTCGTGAATGAGCGGTTCTTC.

The V and J genes are TRBV10-1 and TRBJ1-1; 10 bases fit TRBD1. The germline CDR1 and CDR2 sequences are WNHNN and SYGVQD (reference sequence). The CDR3 contains 14 residues. V shed 6 bases, J shed 3 bases, and the junction held 4 bases outside the gene matches. CDR3 DNA sequence: TGCGCCAGCAGCGACGGACAGGGGGACACTGAAGCTTTCTTT. Amino acids: CASSDGQGDTEAFF.